The T cell receptor beta chain under discussion was sequenced for a study of blood T cell repertoires in COVID-19. Grouping used clinical history reported by participants in a survey and questionnaire. Method: immunoSEQ multiplex PCR; TCRdb's copy keeps in-frame clones and lacks some. This table has around 230,000 clones, about 87% appearing once. The TCR comes from a woman in her thirties or forties with acute COVID-19. The sequenced sample consisted of PBMCs or T cells enriched from blood (not recorded which).

DNA for the CDR3: TGTGCCAGCAGCTTAGGACTAGCGGGAGGGGGGTACAATGAGCAGTTCTTC. Amino acid sequence: CASSLGLAGGGYNEQFF. V is TRBV7-8 and J is TRBJ2-1, with 14 bases identical to TRBD2. CDR3 size: 17 residues. The trim removed 1 base at V and 4 bases at J, leaving 3 bases unmatched. Per germline, CDR1 SGHVS and CDR2 FQNEAQ.